Listed below are T cell receptor beta chains from one sample, sequenced in a study of cytomegalovirus exposure and HLA in healthy donors. Assay: immunoSEQ multiplex PCR; the TCRdb copy retains only in-frame clones and omits some. The table has approximately 150,000 clones, around three quarters seen once. The sample consisted of PBMCs. Receptors were obtained from a woman aged 40 to 49 in good health and CMV-seronegative. CDR3s include the opening cysteine and the closing phenylalanine or tryptophan. A D gene is named only where the DNA matches it firmly. Clone size is stated in some rows and not others, as once, few, many or a class when expanded.

D gene	V gene	clone size	J gene	CDR3 DNA	CDR3 protein
TRBD1	TRBV6-5	.	TRBJ2-7	TGTGCCAGCAGTTACGGAGGACAGGGGGTCTACGAGCAGTACTTC	CASSYGGQGVYEQYF
TRBD2	TRBV6-6	once	TRBJ2-5	TGTGCCAGCAGTGACGTGGAACTAGCGGGAGAGCAGTACTTC	CASSDVELAGEQYF
.	TRBV9	.	TRBJ1-1	TGTGCCAGCAGCGTAGGGGGAGGTCACCCTGAAGCTTTCTTT	CASSVGGGHPEAFF
TRBD2	TRBV5-6	.	TRBJ2-3	TGTGCCAGCAGACCATGGGGGAGGGCCCTCGATACGCAGTATTTT	CASRPWGRALDTQYF
TRBD2	TRBV7-2	.	TRBJ2-5	TGTGCCAGCAGCCTCGGACTAGCGGGAGAGACCCAGTACTTC	CASSLGLAGETQYF
.	TRBV30	few	TRBJ1-1	TGTGCCGCCACAGGTGACTGGGGCACTGAAGCTTTCTTT	CAATGDWGTEAFF
TRBD1	TRBV29-1	few	TRBJ2-5	TGCAGCGTACGACAGGGGCAAGAGACCCAGTACTTC	CSVRQGQETQYF
.	TRBV15	.	TRBJ2-3	TGTGCCACCAGCAAGACCCCCAGGGGAGATACGCAGTATTTT	CATSKTPRGDTQYF
TRBD1	TRBV9	.	TRBJ1-1	TGTGCCAGCAGCGTTACCGGGACAGGGGTAATGAACACTGAAGCTTTCTTT	CASSVTGTGVMNTEAFF
TRBD1	TRBV11-2	.	TRBJ1-1	TGTGCCAGCAGCTTAGACAGGGGGCTGAACACTGAAGCTTTCTTT	CASSLDRGLNTEAFF
.	TRBV7-9	.	TRBJ1-1	TGTGCCAGCAGCTTAGGACAGACGGATCTCACTGAAGCTTTCTTT	CASSLGQTDLTEAFF
.	TRBV6-6	.	TRBJ1-4	TGTGCCAGCAGACTTAACTGGGGAGGGGATAATGAAAAACTGTTTTTT	CASRLNWGGDNEKLFF
TRBD1	TRBV29-1	.	TRBJ2-1	TGCAGCGTTGTGCAGGGGGCGACTTACAATGAGCAGTTCTTC	CSVVQGATYNEQFF
TRBD1	TRBV5-1	.	TRBJ1-4	TGCGCCAGCAGCTCACAACCGGGACAGGGGGTTGAAAAACTGTTTTTT	CASSSQPGQGVEKLFF
TRBD2	TRBV28	.	TRBJ2-7	TGTGCCAGCAGCTTCCTAGCGGGAGGCGGGGAGCAGTACTTC	CASSFLAGGGEQYF
TRBD1	TRBV29-1	.	TRBJ2-7	TGCAGCGTTGCCTCCGACAGGGCCGCCCGCACCGAGCAGTACTTC	CSVASDRAARTEQYF
.	TRBV7-8	.	TRBJ2-7	TGTGCCAGCAGCCCCTATCGCCTAGCAGTAACCTACGAGCAGTACTTC	CASSPYRLAVTYEQYF
.	TRBV6-5	.	TRBJ2-1	TGTGCCAGCAAACGACATCTGGAGGGTGTCAATGAGCAGTTCTTC	CASKRHLEGVNEQFF
TRBD1	TRBV13	.	TRBJ1-1	TGTGCCAGCAGCACCGGACAGGTTCCGACTGAAGCTTTCTTT	CASSTGQVPTEAFF
.	TRBV7-9	few	TRBJ1-2	TGTGCCAGCAGCTTAGCCCGGTCGGGCTACACCTTC	CASSLARSGYTF
.	TRBV6-1	.	TRBJ2-3	TGTGCCAGCAGTGAATTCGGGGAAAACACAGATACGCAGTATTTT	CASSEFGENTDTQYF
.	TRBV9	.	TRBJ2-6	TGTGCCAGCAGCCCACACCCAGGGCTGCAGGCCAACGTCCTGACTTTC	CASSPHPGLQANVLTF
.	TRBV6-1	.	TRBJ1-5	TGTGCCAGCAGTGGACAGGAGGATCAGCCCCAGCATTTT	CASSGQEDQPQHF
TRBD2	TRBV4-2	.	TRBJ2-1	TGTGCCAGCAGCCAAGAATTCAGCGGGAGAAAGGATGAGCAGTTCTTC	CASSQEFSGRKDEQFF
.	TRBV12-5	once	TRBJ1-1	TGTGCTAGTGGTTTGGTACTGGGGGCCCCCCCGAACACTGAAGCTTTCTTT	CASGLVLGAPPNTEAFF
.	TRBV2	.	TRBJ1-5	TGTGCCAGCACCGAAGATGGGTCAGGAAATGTAGGGGGCAATCAGCCCCAGCATTTT	CASTEDGSGNVGGNQPQHF
.	TRBV2	.	TRBJ1-1	TGTGCCAGCAGTAGGGGTAGGAACACTGAAGCTTTCTTT	CASSRGRNTEAFF
.	TRBV6-1	.	TRBJ1-1	TGTGCCAGCGGAAGGGAGGGGTTGAACACTGAAGCTTTCTTT	CASGREGLNTEAFF
.	TRBV5-1	.	TRBJ2-3	TGCGCCAGCAGCGGCTTCCAGTTCTCTAGCACAGATACGCAGTATTTT	CASSGFQFSSTDTQYF
.	TRBV28	.	TRBJ1-5	TGTGCCAGCAGTAGGGGAGGGAGCAATCAGCCCCAGCATTTT	CASSRGGSNQPQHF
TRBD1	TRBV10-3	once	TRBJ1-4	TGTGCCATCAGACAGGGGGCCGCTAATGAAAAACTGTTTTTT	CAIRQGAANEKLFF
.	TRBV5-1	few	TRBJ1-1	TGCGCCAGCAGCTTCGGGAGAGAGAACACTGAAGCTTTCTTT	CASSFGRENTEAFF
.	TRBV5-1	.	TRBJ2-3	TGCGCCAGCAGATTCGGACAGAGATACACAGATACGCAGTATTTT	CASRFGQRYTDTQYF
TRBD1	TRBV6-5	.	TRBJ1-1	TGTGCCAGCACCTTGACGGGGACAGGGGACACTGAAGCTTTCTTT	CASTLTGTGDTEAFF
TRBD1	TRBV5-4	once	TRBJ2-7	TGTGCCAGCAGCCGGAATGCTCAGGGGGCTTTGGGGGAGCAGTACTTC	CASSRNAQGALGEQYF
TRBD1	TRBV5-1	few	TRBJ1-4	TGCGCCAGCAGCTCGGGACAGGGAGGTGAAAAACTGTTTTTT	CASSSGQGGEKLFF
.	TRBV7-3	.	TRBJ2-3	TGTGCCAGCAGCCCCAGTGGGAGTACGCAGTATTTT	CASSPSGSTQYF
.	TRBV11-3	.	TRBJ1-1	TGTGCCAGCAGCTTAGGAGGGCCCGCTGAAGCTTTCTTT	CASSLGGPAEAFF
TRBD2	TRBV7-8	.	TRBJ2-7	TGTGCCAGCAGCCCCTACTTAGCGGGAGGGCAGTACGAGCAGTACTTC	CASSPYLAGGQYEQYF
.	TRBV30	.	TRBJ2-7	TGTGCCTGGAGTTCGGGTCAGGGACTGGGAGAGCAGTACTTC	CAWSSGQGLGEQYF
.	TRBV2	.	TRBJ1-5	TGTGCCAGCAGTGAAGGGGGGGGGATTCAGCCCCAGCATTTT	CASSEGGGIQPQHF
.	TRBV29-1	few	TRBJ2-3	TGCAGCGTATCAGGGAACACAGATACGCAGTATTTT	CSVSGNTDTQYF
.	TRBV5-1	once	TRBJ1-2	TGCGCCAGCAGCAGGGAGGCAGGTGATGGCTACACCTTC	CASSREAGDGYTF
TRBD2	TRBV6-5	.	TRBJ2-2	TGTGCCAGCAGTTTGGGGGGGACCTTCACCGGGGAGCTGTTTTTT	CASSLGGTFTGELFF
TRBD1	TRBV5-1	.	TRBJ1-2	TGCGCCAGCAGCTCAGGGGGCAACTATGGCTACACCTTC	CASSSGGNYGYTF
.	TRBV5-6	.	TRBJ1-2	TGTGCCAGCGGACAGTCCTATGGCTACACCTTC	CASGQSYGYTF
.	TRBV5-6	.	TRBJ1-4	TGTGCCAGCAGCGCGACGGGGGATAGTGAAAAACTGTTTTTT	CASSATGDSEKLFF
.	TRBV5-1	.	TRBJ1-1	TGCGCCAGCAGCCCCCTAATGAACACTGAAGCTTTCTTT	CASSPLMNTEAFF
.	TRBV30	.	TRBJ1-1	TGTGCCTGGGGCCTCGGGGGGAACACTGAAGCTTTCTTT	CAWGLGGNTEAFF
.	TRBV6-4	.	TRBJ1-1	TGTGCCAGCAGTGACCCAAACACTGAAGCTTTCTTT	CASSDPNTEAFF
TRBD2	TRBV11-1	.	TRBJ2-7	TGTGCCAGCAGCTTAGTAGCGGGAGGACTCAACTACGAGCAGTACTTC	CASSLVAGGLNYEQYF
.	TRBV18	.	TRBJ2-7	TGTGCCAGCTCACCACCGGGCGGGGATTACTACGAGCAGTACTTC	CASSPPGGDYYEQYF
TRBD2	TRBV4-1	.	TRBJ2-1	TGCGCCAGCAGCCAAGATAAGGAGCGGGGGTGGAGCAATGAGCAGTTCTTC	CASSQDKERGWSNEQFF
.	TRBV28	.	TRBJ1-1	TGTGCCAGCAGCCTCGGAAGGGGGACTGAAGCTTTCTTT	CASSLGRGTEAFF